Each of the 6 T cell receptor beta chains below was sequenced from the same sample in a study of IL-17A CD8 T cells in psoriatic arthritis synovium. Generated by immunoSEQ multiplex PCR, the TCRdb table keeps only in-frame clones and is missing some. The data contain about 2,200 clones, roughly 76% of them seen just once; the ten biggest clones take up about 14%. Magnetically isolated CD3+ T cells were stimulated roughly 1.4 hours with PMA and ionomycin. Psoriatic arthritis patients had synovial fluid drawn from joints that were actively inflamed. Material: IFN-gamma+ CD8+ T cells from synovial fluid. Specified subset: IL-17A-IFNgamma+ memory CD8+ (Tc1) cells. The receptors stem from a human donor with psoriatic arthritis.

This rearrangement joins TRBV27 to TRBJ1-2; D ambiguous. Germline assignment: CDR1 MNHEY and CDR2 SMNVEV (reference sequence). The CDR3 loop spans 15 amino acids. Trimming took 4 bases from V and 3 from J, leaving 15 bases between them. CDR3 protein: CASSSSPTPYYGYTF. In DNA form, the CDR3 reads TGTGCCAGCAGTTCTTCCCCGACACCGTACTATGGCTACACCTTC.

This clone was observed a few times. This chain connects TRBV2 to TRBJ1-6; D not certain. Germline CDR1 SNHLY, CDR2 FYNNEI. The length of the CDR3 is 14 residues. Trimming removed 3 bases at V and 6 bases at J, with 9 bases between. The CDR3 protein is CASSDNYFNSPLHF. CDR3 bases: TGTGCCAGCAGTGACAATTACTTTAATTCACCCCTCCACTTT.

CDR3 sequence (DNA): TGTGCCATCAGTTCTGACCAGGACGGTGGCTACACCTTC. Residues: CAISSDQDGGYTF. V usage is TRBV10-3 and J usage is TRBJ1-2; D uncertain. Germline CDR1 ENHRY, CDR2 SYGVKD. The length of the CDR3 is 13 residues. V lost 5 bases to trimming and J lost 7 bases, with 14 bases between them.

Turning to this clone: Other DNA variants within this sample encode the same CDR3. The chain links TRBV6-5 to TRBJ1-1; D uncertain. Germline values: CDR1 MNHEY, CDR2 SVGAGI. Trimming took 2 bases from V and 5 from J, leaving 9 bases between them. This CDR3 spans 13 amino acids. CDR3 sequence reads: CASSYAVGTEAFF. The CDR3 DNA follows: TGTGCCAGCAGTTACGCGGTTGGGACTGAAGCTTTCTTT.

The chain employs TRBV29-1 and TRBJ2-1; D assignment may be TRBD1 or TRBD2 (5 bases each). The CDR3 consists of 13 residues. CDR1 and CDR2 from the germline V gene are SQVTM and ANQGSEA. V was cut by 3 bases and J by 6 bases, with 12 bases left in between. CDR3 amino acids: CSVEGVGANEQFF. The CDR3 DNA reads as TGCAGCGTTGAGGGGGTAGGGGCCAATGAGCAGTTCTTC.

J is TRBJ1-5 and V is TRBV10-3; 7 nucleotides match TRBD1. The CDR3 length is 14 residues. Germline V gene sequence: CDR1 ENHRY, CDR2 SYGVKD. The junction had 7 bases not matched to a gene; V was cut back by 8 bases and J by 3 bases. CDR3 bases: TGTGCCATCGGTACAGGGGACTCCAATCAGCCCCAGCATTTT. Amino acid sequence: CAIGTGDSNQPQHF.